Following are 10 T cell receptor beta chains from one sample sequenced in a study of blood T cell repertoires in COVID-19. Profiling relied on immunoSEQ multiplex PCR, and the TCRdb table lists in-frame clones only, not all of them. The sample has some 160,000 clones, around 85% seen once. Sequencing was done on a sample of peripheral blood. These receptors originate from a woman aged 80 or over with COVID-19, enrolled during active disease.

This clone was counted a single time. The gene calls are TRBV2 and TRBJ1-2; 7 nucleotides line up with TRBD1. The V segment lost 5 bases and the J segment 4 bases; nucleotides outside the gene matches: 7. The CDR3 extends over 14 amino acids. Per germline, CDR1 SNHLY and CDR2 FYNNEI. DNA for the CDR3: TGTGCCAGCAGTAAAAGGAGGGACAGCTATGGCTACACCTTC. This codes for CASSKRRDSYGYTF.

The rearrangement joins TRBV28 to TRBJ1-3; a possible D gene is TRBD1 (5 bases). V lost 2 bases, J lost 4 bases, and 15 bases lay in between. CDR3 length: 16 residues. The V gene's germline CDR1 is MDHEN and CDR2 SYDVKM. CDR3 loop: CASSLHGRGGGNTIYF. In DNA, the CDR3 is TGTGCCAGCAGTTTACATGGGAGGGGAGGAGGAAACACCATATATTTT.

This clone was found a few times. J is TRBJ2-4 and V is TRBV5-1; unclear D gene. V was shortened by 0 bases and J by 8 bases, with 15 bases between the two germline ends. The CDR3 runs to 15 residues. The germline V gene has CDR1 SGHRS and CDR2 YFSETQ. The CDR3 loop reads CASSLALPTVDIQYF. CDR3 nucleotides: TGCGCCAGCAGCTTGGCCCTGCCCACGGTGGACATTCAGTACTTC.

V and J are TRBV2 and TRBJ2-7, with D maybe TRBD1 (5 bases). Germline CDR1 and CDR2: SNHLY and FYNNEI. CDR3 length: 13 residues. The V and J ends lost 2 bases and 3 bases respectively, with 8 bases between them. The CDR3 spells CASSERRVYEQYF. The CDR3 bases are TGTGCCAGCAGTGAACGCAGGGTCTACGAGCAGTACTTC.

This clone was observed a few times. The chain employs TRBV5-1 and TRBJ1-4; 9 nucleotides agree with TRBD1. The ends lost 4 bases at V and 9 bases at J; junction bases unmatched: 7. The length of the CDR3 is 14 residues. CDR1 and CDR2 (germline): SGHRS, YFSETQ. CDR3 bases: TGCGCCAGCAGCCCCGGGACAGGGCTGCAAAAACTGTTTTTT. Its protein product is CASSPGTGLQKLFF.

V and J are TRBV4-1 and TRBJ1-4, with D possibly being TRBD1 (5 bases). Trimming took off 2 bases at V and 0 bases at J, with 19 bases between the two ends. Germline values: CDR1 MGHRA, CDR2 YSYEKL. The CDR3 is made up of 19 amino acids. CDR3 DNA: TGCGCCAGCAGCCAAAGGTTTACAGGAACGGCCTCAACTAATGAAAAACTGTTTTTT. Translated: CASSQRFTGTASTNEKLFF.

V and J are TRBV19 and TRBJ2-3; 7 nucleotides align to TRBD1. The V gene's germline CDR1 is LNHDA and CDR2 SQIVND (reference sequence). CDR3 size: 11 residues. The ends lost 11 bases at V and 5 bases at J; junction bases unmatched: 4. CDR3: CAQGVLDTQYF. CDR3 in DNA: TGTGCCCAGGGGGTACTAGATACGCAGTATTTT.

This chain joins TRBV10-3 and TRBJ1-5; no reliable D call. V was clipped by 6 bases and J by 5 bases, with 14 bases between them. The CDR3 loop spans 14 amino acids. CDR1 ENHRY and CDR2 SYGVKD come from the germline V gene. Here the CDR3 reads CAISPVSVDQPQHF. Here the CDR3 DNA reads TGTGCCATCAGCCCCGTCTCGGTAGATCAGCCCCAGCATTTT.

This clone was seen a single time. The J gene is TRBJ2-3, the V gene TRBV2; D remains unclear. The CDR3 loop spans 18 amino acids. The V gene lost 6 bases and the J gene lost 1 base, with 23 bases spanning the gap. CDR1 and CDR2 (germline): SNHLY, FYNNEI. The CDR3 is CASSMFRDLGLGTDTQYF. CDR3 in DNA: TGTGCCAGCAGCATGTTTCGAGACCTAGGCCTCGGCACAGATACGCAGTATTTT.

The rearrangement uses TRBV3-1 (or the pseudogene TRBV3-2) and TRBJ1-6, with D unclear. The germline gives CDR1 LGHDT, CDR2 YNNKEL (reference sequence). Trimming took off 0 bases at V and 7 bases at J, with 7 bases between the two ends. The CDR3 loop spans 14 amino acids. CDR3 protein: CASSQESGNSPLHF. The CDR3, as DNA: TGTGCCAGCAGCCAAGAGAGCGGGAATTCACCCCTCCACTTT.